Listed below are T cell receptor beta chains from one sample, sequenced in a study of T-cell reconstitution after alpha-beta-depleted transplantation in children. TCRdb independently ran MiXCR on the PCR reads; one entry per CDR3 protein. The sample holds about 360,000 distinct CDR3 sequences; 10% to 15% are singletons and the top ten take roughly 4.5%. This sample comprised PBMCs, obtained from the stem cell graft. These receptors came from a human donor who donated a stem cell graft to a child with Fanconi anemia. CDR3s include the opening cysteine and the closing phenylalanine or tryptophan. Each record gives: J gene, D gene, V gene, clone size, CDR3 protein, CDR3 DNA. A D gene is named only where the DNA matches it firmly. Rows may omit the clone size; those that give it use once, few, many or a size class.

TRBJ2-2 . TRBV27 few CASSVSGVVTGELFFF .
TRBJ2-2 . TRBV21-1 many CASSKRAGPGELFF TGTGCCAGCAGCAAAAGAGCGGGCCCCGGGGAGCTGTTTTTT
TRBJ1-5 . TRBV10-3 few CAISESGQGHQPQHF TGTGCCATCAGTGAGTCGGGGCAGGGTCATCAGCCCCAGCATTTT
TRBJ1-2 TRBD1 TRBV2 few CASRPGTGGGYTF TGTGCCAGCAGACCCGGGACAGGGGGCGGCTACACCTTC
TRBJ1-5 . TRBV12-5 . CASGDLLGGAGQPQHF TGTGCTAGTGGCGACCTTTTAGGGGGGGCAGGTCAGCCCCAGCATTTT
TRBJ2-1 . TRBV30 few CAWSGLASEQFF TGTGCCTGGAGTGGGCTAGCTAGTGAGCAGTTCTTC
TRBJ2-2 . TRBV11-2 many CASSLVRTGELFF TGTGCCAGCAGCTTAGTGCGAACCGGGGAGCTGTTTTTT
TRBJ2-3 . TRBV7-9 . CASSPLTGLSTDTQYF TGTGCCAGCAGCCCCCTTACAGGACTTAGCACAGATACGCAGTATTTT
TRBJ2-7 . TRBV7-9 . CASSKFTGTLIYEQYF TGTGCCAGCAGTAAATTTACCGGGACACTAATCTACGAGCAGTACTTC
TRBJ2-1 . TRBV4-3 . CASSHEPGTERNYNEQFF TGCGCCAGCAGCCATGAACCTGGGACGGAACGAAACTACAATGAGCAGTTCTTC
TRBJ1-3 . TRBV20-1 many CSARNGGSGNTIYF TGCAGTGCTAGAAATGGGGGCTCTGGAAACACCATATATTTT
TRBJ2-7 . TRBV5-5 . CASISGDYEQYF TGTGCCAGCATTTCAGGAGACTACGAGCAGTACTTC
TRBJ2-5 . TRBV20-1 . CSARDGAAQETQYF TGCAGTGCTAGAGATGGAGCTGCTCAAGAGACCCAGTACTTC
TRBJ2-3 . TRBV20-1 few CSARDRPYTDTQYF TGCAGTGCTAGAGACCGGCCCTACACAGATACGCAGTATTTT
TRBJ2-5 TRBD1 TRBV7-9 few CASSFQGNRGETQYF TGTGCCAGCAGCTTTCAGGGGAACAGGGGAGAGACCCAGTACTTC
TRBJ2-1 . TRBV29-1 many CSVDVRGESYNEQFF TGCAGCGTTGACGTTCGGGGAGAGTCATACAATGAGCAGTTCTTC
TRBJ2-1 . TRBV3-1 few CASSQDVARSYNEQFF TGTGCCAGCAGCCAAGATGTCGCCAGATCCTACAATGAGCAGTTCTTC
TRBJ1-1 . TRBV30 . CAWSVKKGTEAFF TGTGCCTGGAGTGTAAAGAAGGGCACTGAAGCTTTCTTT
TRBJ2-2 . TRBV12-3/TRBV12-4 . CASSFGVGITGELFF TGTGCCAGCAGTTTCGGGGTAGGGATCACCGGGGAGCTGTTTTTT
TRBJ1-3 TRBD1 TRBV11-2 many CASSLGQTSGNTIYF TGTGCCAGCAGCTTGGGACAGACCTCTGGAAACACCATATATTTT
TRBJ2-2 . TRBV6-5 many CASSYSSAGELFF TGTGCCAGCAGTTACTCTAGCGCCGGGGAGCTGTTTTTT
TRBJ1-5 . TRBV7-2 few CASSTPDSNQPQHF TGTGCCAGCAGCACACCGGACAGCAATCAGCCCCAGCATTTT
TRBJ1-2 . TRBV20-1 few CSAQDRGNLGYTF TGCAGTGCTCAGGACAGAGGGAATTTGGGCTACACCTTC
TRBJ2-3 TRBD2 TRBV4-2 few CASSQTSGGADTQYF TGTGCCAGCAGCCAAACTAGCGGGGGGGCGGATACGCAGTATTTT
TRBJ2-2 TRBD1 TRBV9 . CASSQPGTGATGELFF TGTGCCAGCAGCCAGCCGGGGACAGGGGCCACCGGGGAGCTGTTTTTT